This T cell receptor beta chain was obtained from a study of T cell responses to AZD1222 COVID-19 vaccine. This clone appeared a few times. Its antigen is not known. Overall study results and limits: Repertoire sampling happened only post peak T cell response.

The germline V gene has CDR1 SQVTM and CDR2 ANQGSEA. This CDR3 has 11 amino acids. Trimming took 6 bases from V and 6 from J; bases not matched to a gene: 2. Measured with immunoSEQ multiplex PCR; TCRdb has only the in-frame clones, and not every one. The sample includes about 150,000 clones, roughly nine tenths of them seen just once. This specimen was peripheral blood, taken on day 0 of AZD1222 vaccination. This chain links TRBV29-1 with TRBJ2-7, with TRBD1 matching over 10 bases. The receptor's source is an adult in good health. CDR3 sequence reads: CSVRDRGEQYF. CDR3 nucleotides: TGCAGCGTGAGGGACAGGGGCGAGCAGTACTTC.